The 29 T cell receptor beta chains given below trace back to one sample, sequenced in a study of T cells in Graves' hyperthyroidism and ophthalmopathy. Amplified TCR beta CDR3 regions derived from RNA transcripts. With the HTBI primer set, the TCR CDR3 went through a first round of RT-PCR. TCRdb itself ran the multiplex PCR reads through MiXCR, one entry per CDR3 protein. The sample includes a few hundred thousand distinct CDR3 sequences, about a sixth seen only once; the top ten take approximately 7%. Sequences were obtained from blood. The receptors shown here come from a woman aged 25 to 45 with Graves' hyperthyroidism.

This chain links TRBV6-6 with TRBJ2-5, with 7 bases fitting TRBD1. After removal of 0 bases from V and 2 bases from J, the junction contained 3 bases not matched to a gene. Per the germline V gene, CDR1 is MNHNY and CDR2 is SVGAGI (reference sequence). This CDR3 contains 15 residues. The chain's CDR3 is CASSYSGQIQETQYF. The CDR3, as DNA: TGTGCCAGCAGTTACTCGGGACAGATACAAGAGACCCAGTACTTC.

This clonotype was found many times. The J gene is TRBJ1-1, the V gene TRBV7-2; D is uncertain. Per germline, CDR1 SGHTA and CDR2 FQGNSA. The germline V and J ends were trimmed by 5 bases and 0 bases, with 13 bases remaining between them. This CDR3 is built from 15 residues. CDR3 loop: CASSHLKSMNTEAFF. For the CDR3, the DNA is TGTGCCAGCAGCCACCTGAAGAGCATGAACACTGAAGCTTTCTTT. Full variable domain (rest looked up from reference TRBV7-2 and TRBJ1-1): GAGVSQSPSNKVTEKGKDVELRCDPISGHTALYWYRQSLGQGLEFLIYFQGNSAPDKSGLPSDRFSAERTGGSVSTLTIQRTQQEDSAVYLCASSHLKSMNTEAFFGQGTRLTVV.

This clonotype has just a few counts. The V call is TRBV5-1, the J call TRBJ2-3; perhaps TRBD1 as D (6 bases). Germline lookup yields CDR1 SGHRS and CDR2 YFSETQ. The CDR3 consists of 15 residues. The V end was cut by 0 bases, the J end by 3 bases, with 11 bases between. CDR3 residues: CASSLADRSTDTQYF. The CDR3 bases are TGCGCCAGCAGCTTGGCCGACAGGTCGACAGATACGCAGTATTTT.

The table lists this clonotype with many counts. The gene calls are TRBV6-2 or TRBV6-3 and TRBJ2-1; 9 bases line up with TRBD2. V gave up 5 bases and J gave up 4 bases; unmatched junction bases: 9. The CDR3 contains 16 residues. Germline CDR1 is MNHEY and CDR2 is SVGEGT. CDR3 DNA sequence: TGTGCCAGCAGTCGAGAGCTAGCGGGACTTTACAATGAGCAGTTCTTC. Translating gives CASSRELAGLYNEQFF.

This clonotype was detected many times. One junction end disagrees with the germline gene, perhaps due to a read error. The rearrangement joins TRBV28 to TRBJ2-4, with 7 bases identical to TRBD1. Per germline, CDR1 MDHEN and CDR2 SYDVKM. The CDR3 length is 15 residues. CDR3 protein: CASSQGTAAKDIQYF. CDR3 coding DNA: TGTGCCAGCAGCCAGGGGACAGCAGCCAAAGACATTCAGTACTTC.

The V and J genes are TRBV3-2 and TRBJ2-2; the table names TRBD2, a call not compared with the DNA. TRBV3-2 is tagged as a pseudogene. CDR3 length equals 19 residues. CDR3 amino acids: CASSQHPRIAGTSYGELFF. The CDR3, as DNA: TGTGCCAGCAGCCAACACCCCCGGATCGCAGGGACTAGCTATGGGGAGCTGTTTTTT.

This clonotype was seen at least ten times. This chain joins TRBV7-9 and TRBJ2-7, with 13 bases identical to TRBD2. The CDR3 loop spans 14 amino acids. V lost 4 bases and J lost 3; bases outside the gene matches: 0. Germline CDR1 is SEHNR and CDR2 is FQNEAQ (reference sequence). In nucleotides, the CDR3 is TGTGCCAGCAGCTGGACTAGCGGGAGCTACGAGCAGTACTTC. Protein: CASSWTSGSYEQYF.

The V and J genes are TRBV20-1 and TRBJ2-1; D may be TRBD2 (6 bases). Germline values: CDR1 DFQATT, CDR2 SNEGSKA (reference sequence). With 6 bases removed from V and 9 bases from J, the gap between germline ends came to 21 bases. This CDR3 contains 14 residues. DNA for the CDR3: TGCAGTGCACTGGTGGGCGGGATGGGAAGTGAGCAGTTCTTC. Its protein is CSALVGGMGSEQFF.

This clonotype has a count of ten or more. J is TRBJ2-7 and V is TRBV7-9; weak D call: TRBD2 (5 bases). V lost 5 bases, J lost 7 bases, and 24 bases lay in between. Germline V lookup: CDR1 SEHNR, CDR2 FQNEAQ (reference sequence). CDR3 length equals 16 residues. In DNA form, the CDR3 reads TGTGCCAGCAGCCCGCATCCCCGGGCCTCGCCGGGGGAGCAGTACTTC. Translating it yields CASSPHPRASPGEQYF.

The table lists this clonotype with many counts. V is TRBV20-1 and J is TRBJ1-5; D might be TRBD1 (5 bases). CDR1 is DFQATT, CDR2 SNEGSKA, per germline (reference sequence). The CDR3 sequence is 13 residues long. Between the trimmed V and J ends, which lost 6 bases and 6 bases, there was a span of 15 bases. CDR3 DNA: TGCAGTGCCGGAGTGGGGGGGGGTCAGCCCCAGCATTTT. This translates into CSAGVGGGQPQHF.

This clonotype occurred a few times. This may stem from a read error, because a much larger clone lies one nucleotide away. V and J are TRBV27 and TRBJ1-5; the D is unclear. The germline V gene has CDR1 MNHEY and CDR2 SMNVEV (reference sequence). V was pared by 4 bases and J by 4 bases, with 5 bases between. This CDR3 spans 12 amino acids. CDR3 amino acids: CASSSANQPQHF. The CDR3 DNA reads as TGTGCCAGCAGTTCCGCAAATCAGCCCCAGCATTTT.

This clonotype was detected a few times. The rearrangement uses TRBV6-1 and TRBJ2-1, with 13 positions matching TRBD2. With V trimmed by 6 bases and J by 1 base, 12 bases remained unmatched. From germline, CDR1 is MNHNS and CDR2 SASEGT. This CDR3 spans 19 amino acids. CDR3 DNA sequence: TGTGCCAGCAGGCACGAGGGGAGGACTAGCGGGAGATCCTACAATGAGCAGTTCTTC. Translating it yields CASRHEGRTSGRSYNEQFF.

This clonotype has at least ten counts. The chain joins TRBV5-1 to TRBJ2-7, with D possibly being TRBD1 (6 bases). V lost 3 bases and J 5 bases, leaving 21 bases between the germline ends. Germline V lookup: CDR1 SGHRS, CDR2 YFSETQ. This CDR3 spans 16 amino acids. CDR3 residues: CASSYGWQGLSDEQYF. The CDR3 nucleotides are TGCGCCAGCAGCTATGGCTGGCAGGGGCTTAGCGACGAGCAGTACTTC.

This clonotype came up a few times. The CDR3, as DNA: TGCAGCGCCGGACGGGCGCGCACCGGGGAGCTGTTTTTT. Translating gives CSAGRARTGELFF. The gene calls are TRBV29-1 and TRBJ2-2, with D unresolved. This CDR3 has 13 residues. The germline CDR1 and CDR2 sequences are SQVTM and ANQGSEA. Trimming removed 7 bases at V and 4 bases at J, with 13 bases between.

The CDR3 reads CASSYRTSGRYNEQFF. CDR3 sequence (DNA): TGTGCCAGCAGTTATAGGACTAGCGGGCGGTACAATGAGCAGTTCTTC. V is TRBV6-1 and J is TRBJ2-1; TRBD2 aligns across 11 bases. There are 16 residues in the CDR3. Germline assignment: CDR1 MNHNS and CDR2 SASEGT. V shed 5 bases and J 4 bases; nucleotides not matched to a gene: 7.

V and J are TRBV5-1 and TRBJ2-5; D assignment may be TRBD1 or TRBD2 (5 bases each). Trimming shortened V by 0 bases and J by 0 bases, and 12 bases separated the two germline ends. Germline assignment: CDR1 SGHRS and CDR2 YFSETQ. The CDR3 runs 16 residues. The chain's CDR3 is CASSLVAGTYQETQYF. The DNA of the CDR3 is TGCGCCAGCAGCTTGGTGGCAGGGACGTACCAAGAGACCCAGTACTTC.

The chain recombines TRBV14 with TRBJ2-2; D not certain. Trimming took 1 base from V and 9 from J, leaving 12 bases between them. CDR3 size: 14 residues. Germline assignment: CDR1 SGHDN and CDR2 FVKESK. CDR3 DNA sequence: TGTGCCAGCAGCCAAGCTAGTCCCCTCCGGGAGCTGTTTTTT. This encodes CASSQASPLRELFF.

This clonotype was detected ten times or more. This sequence joins TRBV9 and TRBJ2-1, with 9 positions matching TRBD2. CDR1 SGDLS and CDR2 YYNGEE come from the germline V gene. The CDR3 runs 14 residues. Trimming cost V 0 bases and J 7 bases; bases outside gene matches: 2. CDR3 protein: CASSVVREGNEQFF. CDR3 DNA: TGTGCCAGCAGCGTAGTGCGGGAGGGTAATGAGCAGTTCTTC.

In its sample, this clonotype was seen many times. V gene TRBV3-1 combines with J gene TRBJ1-1; no firm D call. Germline V gene sequence: CDR1 LGHDT, CDR2 YNNKEL (reference sequence). V lost 5 bases and J 4 bases, leaving 14 bases between the germline ends. CDR3 length: 14 amino acids. The CDR3 DNA is TGTGCCAGCAGCTCCACAGAAGGGTTCACTGAAGCTTTCTTT. This gives the protein CASSSTEGFTEAFF.

This clonotype occurred a few times. This chain connects TRBV4-1 to TRBJ2-7; maybe TRBD1 (6 bases). The germline V gene encodes CDR1 MGHRA and CDR2 YSYEKL. This CDR3 has 15 residues. Trimming cost V 0 bases and J 2 bases, with 11 bases left between them. Written as DNA, the CDR3 is TGCGCCAGCAGCCAAGATTCAGGGGCGCCCTACGAGCAGTACTTC. This sequence encodes CASSQDSGAPYEQYF.

The chain uses TRBV20-1 and TRBJ1-6; no definite D call. The CDR3 length is 17 residues. Germline loops: CDR1 DFQATT, CDR2 SNEGSKA (reference sequence). The V end was cut by 0 bases, the J end by 5 bases, with 17 bases between. CDR3 sequence reads: CSARDEVFPQNNSPLHF. In DNA form, the CDR3 reads TGCAGTGCTAGAGATGAAGTTTTTCCCCAGAATAATTCACCCCTCCACTTT.

The chain uses TRBV10-3 and TRBJ2-1; 7 nucleotides align to TRBD2. Germline lookup yields CDR1 ENHRY and CDR2 SYGVKD. The J segment lost 0 bases and the V segment lost 3 bases, leaving 2 bases of the junction unmatched. This CDR3 is 15 amino acids long. The CDR3 nucleotides read TGTGCCATCAGTGATGGGAGGGCCTCCTACAATGAGCAGTTCTTC. As protein: CAISDGRASYNEQFF.

This clonotype came up many times. V usage is TRBV6-1 and J usage is TRBJ2-2, with 15 bases identical to TRBD2. Losses at the gene ends were 6 bases for V and 6 bases for J; bases not matched to a gene: 8. Germline assignment: CDR1 MNHNS and CDR2 SASEGT. The CDR3 runs to 17 residues. CDR3 DNA: TGTGCCAGCAGCCATACCGGGACTAGCGGGAGGCCCGGGGAGCTGTTTTTT. It yields the protein CASSHTGTSGRPGELFF.

This clonotype was recorded many times. The chain uses TRBV28 and TRBJ2-4; 8 positions agree with TRBD1. Germline-derived CDR1 and CDR2 are MDHEN and SYDVKM. With 6 bases clipped from V and 6 bases from J, the junction kept 10 bases outside the gene matches. The CDR3 contains 15 residues. The CDR3 here is CASRDQGAPRNIQYF. The CDR3 nucleotides are TGTGCCAGCAGGGACCAGGGGGCTCCCCGAAACATTCAGTACTTC.

This clonotype has at least ten counts. The chain links TRBV20-1 to TRBJ2-3, with TRBD2 identical over 13 bases. Germline V gene sequence: CDR1 DFQATT, CDR2 SNEGSKA (reference sequence). Trimming removed 5 bases from V and 0 bases from J; junction bases left unmatched: 14. The CDR3 sequence is 19 residues long. CDR3 amino acids: CSAGLGLAGALTSTDTQYF. CDR3 coding DNA: TGCAGTGCTGGATTAGGACTAGCGGGAGCGCTAACTAGCACAGATACGCAGTATTTT.

This clonotype was counted many times. This chain joins TRBV30 and TRBJ1-2; 7 positions match TRBD1. The germline gives CDR1 GTSNPN, CDR2 SVGIG (reference sequence). The CDR3 is 14 residues long. The V gene end was trimmed by 1 base and the J gene end by 0 bases; junction bases not matched to a gene: 2. The CDR3 region is CAWSGTGSNYGYTF. The DNA for the CDR3 is TGTGCCTGGAGTGGGACAGGTTCTAACTATGGCTACACCTTC.

Comments on this clonotype: A much larger clone is a single base away; this may be a read error. The J gene is TRBJ2-1, the V gene TRBV7-2; 12 bases are shared with TRBD2. TRBJ2-7 matches the DNA end more closely, so the J call is doubtful. The CDR3 length is 19 residues. Germline CDR1 reads SGHTA; CDR2 reads FQGNSA. CDR3 DNA: TGTGCCAGCAGCTCGGATGGACTAGCGGGACTTTCCTCCTACAATGAGCAGTACTTC. It encodes CASSSDGLAGLSSYNEQYF.

This clonotype was observed at least ten times. The rearrangement joins TRBV11-2 to TRBJ1-3; no clear D gene. Germline CDR1 is SGHAT and CDR2 is FQNNGV. The CDR3 contains 15 residues. Trimming took off 3 bases at V and 0 bases at J, with 9 bases between the two ends. The CDR3 protein is CASSFTVGSGNTIYF. CDR3 nucleotide sequence: TGTGCCAGCAGCTTTACTGTGGGCTCTGGAAACACCATATATTTT.

This clonotype was found a few times. The rearrangement links TRBV6-5 to TRBJ2-5; D tentatively fits TRBD1 or TRBD2 (6 bases each). The germline CDR1 and CDR2 sequences are MNHEY and SVGAGI. CDR3 length: 14 residues. V gave up 2 bases and J gave up 12 bases, with 19 bases separating them. The CDR3 DNA follows: TGTGCCAGCAGTTACCCTAACCAGGAGGGGGTGAAGTACTTC. It encodes CASSYPNQEGVKYF.